These 5 T cell receptor beta chains were sequenced from one sample in a study of blood T cells in healthy people across ages. Next came a second PCR, run for about 6 to 11 cycles, which used a sample-barcoded 5' primer along with a J-beta primer mix. TCRdb reprocessed the 5' RACE reads via MiXCR and lists one record per CDR3 protein. The sample gives 1,500,000 or so distinct CDR3 sequences, approximately 60% of which show up once; approximately 7% is in the top ten. The sequencing input was blood. These receptors were obtained from a man between 18 and 29 years old in good health.

The chain is built from TRBV11-3 and TRBJ2-1, with TRBD2 as a possible D gene (6 bases). In germline, CDR1 is SGHNT, CDR2 YENEEA. CDR3 length: 13 residues. Trimming left V 5 bases short and J 10 bases short, with 15 bases between. The CDR3 DNA is TGTGCCAGCAGCGGTCTGAGGGGAGGCGAGCAGTTCTTC. This sequence encodes CASSGLRGGEQFF. Together with reference TRBV11-3 and TRBJ2-1, the CDR3 gives the full variable domain: EAGVVQSPRYKIIEKKQPVAFWCNPISGHNTLYWYLQNLGQGPELLIRYENEEAVDDSQLPKDRFSAERLKGVDSTLKIQPAELGDSAVYLCASSGLRGGEQFFGPGTRLTVL.

This chain uses TRBV20-1 with TRBJ2-4, with D hard to call. The DNA end favors TRBJ2-7, so the J call may be wrong. The CDR3 consists of 15 residues. Germline values: CDR1 DFQATT, CDR2 SNEGSKA (reference sequence). The CDR3 loop is CSARSPSSNYYEQYF. Here the CDR3 DNA reads TGCAGTGCTAGAAGCCCCAGCAGTAACTACTACGAGCAGTACTTC.

This rearrangement joins TRBV6-5 to TRBJ2-7; D is ambiguous. Deletions cut 2 bases from V and 8 bases from J, with 16 bases between. This CDR3 region has 14 residues. CDR1 MNHEY and CDR2 SVGAGI come from the germline V gene. The CDR3 region is CASSYASQEGKQYF. CDR3 DNA sequence: TGTGCCAGCAGTTACGCCAGTCAGGAAGGGAAGCAGTACTTC.

The chain employs TRBV4-1 and TRBJ1-5; the D gene is possibly TRBD1 (6 bases). The CDR3 extends over 17 amino acids. CDR1 and CDR2 (germline): MGHRA, YSYEKL. Trimming cost V 4 bases and J 0 bases, with 16 bases left between them. The CDR3 region has the DNA TGCGCCAGCAGCCCCGGGGGAAGGGGGAGTAGCAATCAGCCCCAGCATTTT. It specifies CASSPGGRGSSNQPQHF.

The chain couples TRBV6-2 or TRBV6-3 to TRBJ2-4; TRBD1 matches 8 bases. The end of the DNA aligns better with TRBJ2-7, so the J call may be wrong. Per the germline V gene, CDR1 is MNHEY and CDR2 is SVGEGT. This CDR3 comprises 14 residues. The CDR3 sequence is CASSRPDRENEQYF. DNA for the CDR3: TGTGCCAGCAGCCGTCCGGACAGGGAGAACGAGCAGTACTTC.